A selection of T cell receptor beta chains follows, all from one sample in a study of blood T cell repertoires in COVID-19. Repertoires were generated with immunoSEQ multiplex PCR, while TCRdb's copy carries only in-frame clones and drops some. The sample records about 26,000 clones, 85% to 95% being singletons. The sample taken for sequencing was peripheral blood. The receptors were sampled from a human donor in a cohort sampled during active COVID-19. Both conserved end residues are part of each CDR3. D genes are given only for firm matches. Only part of the rows carry a size: once, few, many, or a class if the clone is expanded.

clone_size | d_call | j_call | v_call | cdr3_aa | cdr3_nt
. | . | TRBJ1-6 | TRBV12-3/TRBV12-4 | CASMATENSPLHF | TGTGCCAGCATGGCGACAGAAAATTCACCCCTCCACTTT
. | . | TRBJ2-7 | TRBV6-1 | CASSEAQAGYYEQYF | TGTGCCAGCAGTGAAGCGCAGGCGGGGTACTACGAGCAGTACTTC
. | . | TRBJ1-1 | TRBV6-5 | CASSPIREVPEAFF | TGTGCCAGCAGTCCCATACGCGAGGTGCCTGAAGCTTTCTTT
. | . | TRBJ2-5 | TRBV2 | CASSEEVGGGETQYF | TGTGCCAGCAGTGAAGAGGTGGGAGGGGGGGAGACCCAGTACTTC
. | . | TRBJ1-5 | TRBV4-2 | CASSQVVWQDSNQPQHF | TGTGCCAGCAGCCAAGTGGTCTGGCAGGATAGCAATCAGCCCCAGCATTTT
. | . | TRBJ1-5 | TRBV6-4 | CASPGGPQTHSNQPQHF | TGTGCCAGCCCGGGGGGGCCCCAAACCCATAGCAATCAGCCCCAGCATTTT
. | . | TRBJ2-7 | TRBV6-5 | CASSWNRQGGHEQYF | TGTGCCAGCAGTTGGAATAGGCAGGGGGGTCACGAGCAGTACTTC
. | . | TRBJ1-2 | TRBV10-1 | CASSESLTAHGYTF | TGCGCCAGCAGTGAGTCGTTGACAGCCCATGGCTACACCTTC
once | . | TRBJ2-6 | TRBV10-3 | CAIPSDPSSGANVLTF | TGTGCCATACCGTCCGATCCGAGCTCTGGGGCCAACGTCCTGACTTTC
. | TRBD1 | TRBJ1-2 | TRBV4-1 | CASSPGTVTYGYTF | TGCGCCAGCAGCCCAGGGACAGTAACCTATGGCTACACCTTC
once | . | TRBJ1-2 | TRBV28 | CASSAGDYGYTF | TGTGCCAGCAGCGCGGGGGACTATGGCTACACCTTC
. | TRBD2 | TRBJ2-3 | TRBV11-2 | CASSLGLGGDTQYF | TGTGCCAGCAGCTTAGGTTTGGGGGGGGATACGCAGTATTTT
. | . | TRBJ2-3 | TRBV5-1 | CASSRSSENTDTQYF | TGCGCCAGCAGCAGGAGTAGCGAGAACACAGATACGCAGTATTTT
once | . | TRBJ2-3 | TRBV6-1 | CASSERGGASTDTQYF | TGTGCCAGCAGTGAACGCGGAGGCGCTAGCACAGATACGCAGTATTTT
. | TRBD1 | TRBJ2-5 | TRBV6-5 | CASQPGTGLETQYF | TGTGCCAGCCAACCCGGGACAGGGCTAGAGACCCAGTACTTC
few | TRBD2 | TRBJ2-1 | TRBV6-1 | CASSADGTSAYNEQFF | TGTGCCAGCAGTGCCGATGGGACTAGCGCTTACAATGAGCAGTTCTTC
. | . | TRBJ2-3 | TRBV11-3 | CASSTPGGYTDTQYF | TGTGCCAGCAGCACGCCGGGCGGGTACACAGATACGCAGTATTTT
. | TRBD1 | TRBJ1-1 | TRBV7-2 | CASRIMDRGSSEAFF | TGTGCCAGCAGAATCATGGACAGGGGGTCTTCTGAAGCTTTCTTT
. | . | TRBJ1-5 | TRBV19 | CASSIPVFRGSNQPQHF | TGTGCCAGTAGTATACCCGTGTTTCGGGGGAGCAATCAGCCCCAGCATTTT
. | TRBD2 | TRBJ2-5 | TRBV7-2 | CASSLGFSGRLETQYF | TGTGCCAGCAGCTTAGGATTTAGCGGGAGGTTGGAGACCCAGTACTTC
. | TRBD1 | TRBJ2-1 | TRBV5-6 | CASSVPTGPSYNEQFF | TGTGCCAGCAGCGTCCCGACAGGGCCGTCCTACAATGAGCAGTTCTTC
. | TRBD2 | TRBJ2-3 | TRBV5-1 | CASRGSVQAPGTRGDTQYF | TGCGCCAGCAGGGGTAGTGTGCAGGCACCCGGGACTAGAGGAGATACGCAGTATTTT
. | TRBD1 | TRBJ2-3 | TRBV5-4 | CASSPGGLNTDTQYF | TGTGCCAGCAGCCCAGGGGGCTTAAACACAGATACGCAGTATTTT
. | TRBD1 | TRBJ2-5 | TRBV9 | CASSADRGSEETQYF | TGTGCCAGCAGCGCGGACAGGGGTTCGGAAGAGACCCAGTACTTC
. | . | TRBJ2-7 | TRBV30 | CAWSGAGYEQYF | TGTGCCTGGAGTGGGGCGGGCTACGAGCAGTACTTC
. | . | TRBJ2-7 | TRBV3-1/TRBV3-2 | CASSQPSHSYEQYF | TGTGCCAGCAGCCAACCTAGTCACTCCTACGAGCAGTACTTC
. | . | TRBJ2-7 | TRBV5-1 | CASSLQNEQYF | TGCGCCAGCAGCTTACAGAACGAGCAGTACTTC
. | . | TRBJ2-7 | TRBV29-1 | CSVEYVGGGGHEQYF | TGCAGCGTTGAATATGTCGGGGGCGGGGGCCACGAGCAGTACTTC
. | . | TRBJ1-2 | TRBV3-1/TRBV3-2 | CASSQLGGGYTF | TGTGCCAGCAGCCAATTGGGGGGGGGCTACACCTTC
. | TRBD1 | TRBJ2-7 | TRBV5-1 | CASSLVGTGGEQYF | TGCGCCAGCAGCTTGGTAGGGACAGGGGGCGAGCAGTACTTC
. | . | TRBJ1-2 | TRBV7-2 | CASSLAGGVRYGYTF | TGTGCCAGCAGCTTAGCTGGGGGGGTTCGGTATGGCTACACCTTC
. | . | TRBJ2-7 | TRBV5-4 | CASSLAQAPTGQYF | TGTGCCAGCAGCTTGGCGCAGGCCCCAACCGGGCAGTACTTC
. | TRBD2 | TRBJ2-1 | TRBV24-1 | CATSDPSGGSYNEQFF | TGTGCCACCAGTGACCCTAGCGGCGGCTCCTACAATGAGCAGTTCTTC
once | . | TRBJ1-6 | TRBV6-5 | CASSQTRVRNSPLHF | TGTGCCAGCAGCCAAACCAGGGTTCGAAATTCACCCCTCCACTTT
. | TRBD1 | TRBJ1-5 | TRBV12-3/TRBV12-4 | CASSWTGVQPQHF | TGTGCCAGCAGCTGGACAGGGGTTCAGCCCCAGCATTTT
. | TRBD1 | TRBJ2-7 | TRBV29-1 | CSVGEDRQQYF | TGCAGCGTTGGAGAGGACAGGCAGCAGTACTTC
once | . | TRBJ1-1 | TRBV5-1 | CASSSAGPTKPAEAFF | TGCGCCAGCAGCTCCGCAGGTCCCACCAAACCCGCTGAAGCTTTCTTT
. | . | TRBJ2-2 | TRBV29-1 | CSALPTGGELFF | TGCAGCGCCCTACCCACAGGCGGGGAGCTGTTTTTT
. | TRBD2 | TRBJ2-2 | TRBV4-1 | CASSQVGLAGLNTGELFF | TGCGCCAGCAGCCAAGTAGGACTAGCAGGGTTAAACACCGGGGAGCTGTTTTTT
. | TRBD2 | TRBJ2-1 | TRBV5-4 | CASSLDSGRANEQFF | TGTGCCAGCAGCTTGGACAGCGGGAGGGCCAATGAGCAGTTCTTC
. | TRBD1 | TRBJ1-3 | TRBV30 | CACYLGQGKNTIYF | TGTGCCTGCTACCTAGGACAGGGCAAAAACACCATATATTTT
. | TRBD2 | TRBJ2-7 | TRBV7-9 | CASSLTSLTSGGSYEQYF | TGTGCCAGCAGCCTCACTTCCCTTACTAGCGGGGGATCCTACGAGCAGTACTTC
. | . | TRBJ2-1 | TRBV5-6 | CASSFRTASSYNEQFF | TGTGCCAGCAGCTTTCGGACAGCGAGCTCCTACAATGAGCAGTTCTTC
. | TRBD2 | TRBJ2-5 | TRBV2 | CASSLIPGTSGKQETQYF | TGTGCCAGCAGCCTGATCCCCGGGACTAGCGGGAAGCAAGAGACCCAGTACTTC
. | TRBD1 | TRBJ1-2 | TRBV11-3 | CASSFEGANPGYTF | TGTGCCAGCAGCTTTGAGGGGGCGAACCCTGGCTACACCTTC
once | TRBD1 | TRBJ1-2 | TRBV6-5 | CASSYGTALGYGYAF | TGTGCCAGCAGTTACGGGACAGCGTTGGGATATGGCTACGCCTTC
. | . | TRBJ1-2 | TRBV28 | CASTPRGGKYGYTF | TGTGCCAGCACCCCCCGAGGAGGGAAATATGGCTACACCTTC
. | TRBD2 | TRBJ2-7 | TRBV28 | CASRRLAGARDRNEQYF | TGTGCCAGCCGCAGGCTAGCGGGCGCAAGGGACCGCAACGAGCAGTACTTC
once | . | TRBJ1-2 | TRBV12-3/TRBV12-4 | CASSEQGFGYTF | TGTGCCAGCAGTGAGCAGGGTTTTGGCTACACCTTC
. | . | TRBJ2-7 | TRBV4-2 | CASSQSGYEQYF | TGTGCCAGCAGCCAAAGCGGTTACGAGCAGTACTTC
. | . | TRBJ2-3 | TRBV5-4 | CASRAGLTDTQYF | TGTGCCAGCAGGGCAGGGCTCACAGATACGCAGTATTTT
. | . | TRBJ2-1 | TRBV5-4 | CASSLDPGGTYNEQFF | TGTGCCAGCAGCTTGGATCCAGGGGGGACATACAATGAGCAGTTCTTC
. | TRBD2 | TRBJ2-1 | TRBV9 | CASSVGPGGHDNEQFF | TGTGCCAGCAGCGTAGGCCCGGGAGGGCACGACAATGAGCAGTTCTTC
. | TRBD1 | TRBJ2-2 | TRBV5-1 | CASSLLRTGGRAGELFF | TGCGCCAGCAGCTTGTTACGGACAGGGGGGCGAGCCGGGGAGCTGTTTTTT
. | TRBD1 | TRBJ2-2 | TRBV5-6 | CATARVKGANTGELFF | TGTGCCACAGCCAGGGTGAAGGGGGCTAACACCGGGGAGCTGTTTTTT